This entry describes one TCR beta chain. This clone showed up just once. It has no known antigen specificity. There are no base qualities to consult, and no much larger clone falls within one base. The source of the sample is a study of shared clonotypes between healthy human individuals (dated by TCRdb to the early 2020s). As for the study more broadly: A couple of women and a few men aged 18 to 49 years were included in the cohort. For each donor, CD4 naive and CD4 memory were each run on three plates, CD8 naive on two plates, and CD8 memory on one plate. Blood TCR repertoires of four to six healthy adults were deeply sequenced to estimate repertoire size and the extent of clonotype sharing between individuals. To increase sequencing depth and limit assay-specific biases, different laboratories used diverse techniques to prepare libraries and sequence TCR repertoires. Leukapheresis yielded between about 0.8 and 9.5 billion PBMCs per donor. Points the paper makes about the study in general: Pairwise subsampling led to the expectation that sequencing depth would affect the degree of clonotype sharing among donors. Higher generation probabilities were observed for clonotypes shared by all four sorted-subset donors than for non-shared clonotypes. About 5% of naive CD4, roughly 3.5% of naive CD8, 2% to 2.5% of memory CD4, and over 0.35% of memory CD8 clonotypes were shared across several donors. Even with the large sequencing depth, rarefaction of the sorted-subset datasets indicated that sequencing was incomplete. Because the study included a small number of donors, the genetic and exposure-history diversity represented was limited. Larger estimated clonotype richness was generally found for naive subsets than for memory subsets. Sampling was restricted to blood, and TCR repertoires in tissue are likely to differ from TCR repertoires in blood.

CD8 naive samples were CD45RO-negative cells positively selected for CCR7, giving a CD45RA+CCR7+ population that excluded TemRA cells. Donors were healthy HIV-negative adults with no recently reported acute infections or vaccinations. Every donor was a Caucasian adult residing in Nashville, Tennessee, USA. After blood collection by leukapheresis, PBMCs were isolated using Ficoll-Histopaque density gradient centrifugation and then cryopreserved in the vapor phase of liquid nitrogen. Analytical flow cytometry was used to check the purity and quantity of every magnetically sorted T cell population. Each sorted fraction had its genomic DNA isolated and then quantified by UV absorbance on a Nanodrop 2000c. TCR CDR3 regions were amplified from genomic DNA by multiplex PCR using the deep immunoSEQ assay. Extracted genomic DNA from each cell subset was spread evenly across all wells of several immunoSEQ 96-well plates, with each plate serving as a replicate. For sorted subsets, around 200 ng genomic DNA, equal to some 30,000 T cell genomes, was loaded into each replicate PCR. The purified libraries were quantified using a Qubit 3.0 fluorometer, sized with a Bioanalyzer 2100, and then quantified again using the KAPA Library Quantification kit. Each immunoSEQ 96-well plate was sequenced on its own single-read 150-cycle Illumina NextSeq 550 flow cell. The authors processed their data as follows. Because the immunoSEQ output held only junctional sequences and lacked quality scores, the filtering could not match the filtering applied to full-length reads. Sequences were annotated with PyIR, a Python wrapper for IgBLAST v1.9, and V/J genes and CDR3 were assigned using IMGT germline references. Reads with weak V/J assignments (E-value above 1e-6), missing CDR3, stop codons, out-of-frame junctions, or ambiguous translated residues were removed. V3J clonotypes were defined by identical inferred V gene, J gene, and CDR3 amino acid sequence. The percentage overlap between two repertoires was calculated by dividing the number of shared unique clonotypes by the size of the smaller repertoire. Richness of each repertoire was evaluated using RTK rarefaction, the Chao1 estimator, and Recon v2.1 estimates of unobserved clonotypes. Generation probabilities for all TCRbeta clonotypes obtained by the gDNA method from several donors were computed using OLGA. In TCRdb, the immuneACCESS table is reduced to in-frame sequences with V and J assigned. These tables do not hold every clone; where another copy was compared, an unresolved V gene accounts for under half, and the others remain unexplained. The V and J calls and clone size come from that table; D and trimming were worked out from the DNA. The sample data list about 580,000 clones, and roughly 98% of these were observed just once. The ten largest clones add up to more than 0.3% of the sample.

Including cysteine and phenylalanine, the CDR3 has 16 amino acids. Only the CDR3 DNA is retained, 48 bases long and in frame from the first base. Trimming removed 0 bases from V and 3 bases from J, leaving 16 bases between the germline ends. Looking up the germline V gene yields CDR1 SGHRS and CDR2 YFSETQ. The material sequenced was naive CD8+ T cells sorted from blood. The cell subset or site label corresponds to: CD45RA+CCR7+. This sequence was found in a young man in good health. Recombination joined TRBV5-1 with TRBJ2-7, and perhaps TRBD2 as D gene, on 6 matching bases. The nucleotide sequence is TGCGCCAGCAGCTTGGCCCTGCGGGGTCGGGGCTACGAGCAGTACTTC. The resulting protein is CASSLALRGRGYEQYF.